These T cell receptor beta chains were read from a single sample in a study of blood T cells in healthy people across ages. TCRdb re-derived calls from the 5' RACE reads in MiXCR, one entry per CDR3 protein. The sample consists of roughly 550,000 distinct CDR3 sequences, around 24% of them appearing once. The data also belong to a second study, concerning T cells of mothers and their children.

The sequencing input was blood. The receptors stem from a boy aged 5-17 years in good health. CDR3s include the opening cysteine and the closing phenylalanine or tryptophan. A D gene is named only where the DNA matches it firmly. Only part of the rows carry a size: once, few, many, or a class if the clone is expanded.

clone size,J gene,D gene,V gene,CDR3 DNA,CDR3 protein
-,TRBJ2-5,TRBD2,TRBV18,TGTGCCAGCTCACCCGGGACTAGCGGGAGTGTTTTTCAAGAGACCCAGTACTTC,CASSPGTSGSVFQETQYF
-,TRBJ1-2,-,TRBV11-2,TGTGCCAGCAGCTTTACAGCGCCCGGCGGGGGCTACACCTTC,CASSFTAPGGGYTF
few,TRBJ2-3,-,TRBV24-1,TGTGCCACCGGGACACTCAGCACAGATACGCAGTATTTT,CATGTLSTDTQYF
-,TRBJ1-1,-,TRBV28,TGTGCCAGCGGACCCTTAGAGGGCACTGAAGCTTTCTTT,CASGPLEGTEAFF
-,TRBJ2-5,-,TRBV24-1,TGTGCCACCAGCGAAACGGGGCAGGGGTGGGAGACCCAGTACTTC,CATSETGQGWETQYF
-,TRBJ2-3,-,TRBV5-1,TGCGCCAGCAGCCCTGGAGGCGAGAAAACAGATACGCAGTATTTT,CASSPGGEKTDTQYF
-,TRBJ2-1,TRBD1,TRBV7-2,TGTGCCAGCAGCACAACCGGGACAGTCTACAATGAGCAGTTCTTC,CASSTTGTVYNEQFF
few,TRBJ2-5,TRBD2,TRBV27,TGTGCCAGCAGTTTGGGGACGAGCGGGAGGGCCGCCCAGTACTTC,CASSLGTSGRAAQYF
few,TRBJ1-1,-,TRBV5-1,TGCGCCAGCAGCTTGGCACAGGGTCAGAGCACTGAAGCTTTCTTT,CASSLAQGQSTEAFF
-,TRBJ2-7,-,TRBV18,TGTGCCAGCTCACTAAATCCGCAGGGGTACGAGCAGTACTTC,CASSLNPQGYEQYF
many,TRBJ2-3,-,TRBV7-3,TGTGCCAGCAGCTTAACTAGCCCAGATACGCAGTATTTT,CASSLTSPDTQYF
few,TRBJ1-2,TRBD1,TRBV4-1,TGCGCCAGCAGCCACAGGACAGGGACCTATGGCTACACCTTC,CASSHRTGTYGYTF
-,TRBJ1-2,TRBD1,TRBV2,TGTGCCAGCAGTGAGGGACAGGGCGGCGATTATGGCTACACCTTC,CASSEGQGGDYGYTF
-,TRBJ2-3,-,TRBV7-9,TGTGCCAGCAGCCTTGCCGGTGGAGGGGACACAGATACGCAGTATTTT,CASSLAGGGDTDTQYF
-,TRBJ1-1,-,TRBV5-1,TGCGCCAGCAGCTTGAATGGGGAAAACACTGAAGCTTTCTTT,CASSLNGENTEAFF
many,TRBJ2-5,TRBD2,TRBV28,TGTGCCAGCAGTTCAGCGGGGGGGCTCGAGACCCAGTACTTC,CASSSAGGLETQYF
few,TRBJ2-5,TRBD1,TRBV5-1,TGCGCCAGCAGCTTGGCGACAGGGACCGGGCAAGAGACCCAGTACTTC,CASSLATGTGQETQYF
many,TRBJ2-5,-,TRBV7-2,TGTGCCAGCAGCTTAGCGCTAGGGCGAGAGACCCAGTACTTC,CASSLALGRETQYF
many,TRBJ2-7,-,TRBV4-1,TGCGCCAGCAGCCAAGAGGCCCTTGCCCGCGGGTTATCCTACGAGCAGTACTTC,CASSQEALARGLSYEQYF
-,TRBJ2-2,-,TRBV29-1,TGCAGCGTAGTAGGCGACACCGGGGAGCTGTTTTTT,CSVVGDTGELFF
few,TRBJ2-1,TRBD2,TRBV7-3,TGTGCCAGCAGCTCTGGAACAGGGGGACTAGCGGGATACAATGAGCAGTTCTTC,CASSSGTGGLAGYNEQFF
few,TRBJ2-7,TRBD2,TRBV7-2,TGTGCCAGCAGCCTCACCGCGGGGGGCTCCTACGAGCAGTACTTC,CASSLTAGGSYEQYF
many,TRBJ2-7,TRBD2,TRBV4-1,TGCGCCAGCAGCCAAGTCGTACCGGGACTAGCGGTCTACGAGCAGTACTTC,CASSQVVPGLAVYEQYF
-,TRBJ1-5,-,TRBV7-6,TGTGCCAGCAGCTTAGATTCGGGGGGCAATCAGCCCCAGCATTTT,CASSLDSGGNQPQHF
few,TRBJ2-7,-,TRBV27,TGTGCCAGCAGTTTGAAAACTTTCTCCAGGGGAATCAGGAGCTCCTACGAGCAGTACTTC,CASSLKTFSRGIRSSYEQYF
-,TRBJ2-7,TRBD2,TRBV7-8,TGTGCCAGCAGCTTGGAGCGGGGGGCGTCCTACGAGCAGTACTTC,CASSLERGASYEQYF
-,TRBJ2-3,-,TRBV5-1,TGCGCCAGCAGCTCTACGGGACTTCGCACAGATACGCAGTATTTT,CASSSTGLRTDTQYF
-,TRBJ2-5,TRBD1,TRBV7-9,TGTGCCAGCAGCTCATCACAGGGGGCGTCCGCGGAGACCCAGTACTTC,CASSSSQGASAETQYF
-,TRBJ2-1,-,TRBV2,TGTGCCAGCAGTGAAACTGGGACGAGGAATGAGCAGTTCTTC,CASSETGTRNEQFF
-,TRBJ1-1,-,TRBV7-2,TGCCCCGATAAAACCAAAAGGGTTCCTGAAGCTTTCTTT,CPDKTKRVPEAFF
-,TRBJ1-4,-,TRBV6-4,TGTGCCAGCAGTGACTCGAGGGGGGCAGGACCTAATGAAAAACTGTTTTTT,CASSDSRGAGPNEKLFF
few,TRBJ2-5,-,TRBV4-1,TGCGCCAGCAGCCAAGACGATGGTTATGAGACCCAGTACTTC,CASSQDDGYETQYF
-,TRBJ1-2,-,TRBV20-1,TGCAGTGCTTCCAGGCCCATTACTAACTATGGCTACACCTTC,CSASRPITNYGYTF
few,TRBJ2-1,-,TRBV27,TGTGCCATCCGGACAAGGTCCTACAATGAGCAGTTCTTC,CAIRTRSYNEQFF
few,TRBJ2-7,-,TRBV6-2/TRBV6-3,TGTGCCAGCAGTTACAAGGATGGCGGCGAGCAGTACTTC,CASSYKDGGEQYF
-,TRBJ1-6,-,TRBV20-1,TGCAGTGCTCCTGGTGCCGTGAGCTCCTATAATTCACCCCTCCACTTT,CSAPGAVSSYNSPLHF
few,TRBJ1-2,-,TRBV7-9,TGTGCCAGCAGCTCAACCGGGACAACTTTTGCATGGGGCTACACCTTC,CASSSTGTTFAWGYTF
-,TRBJ2-7,-,TRBV29-1,TGCAGCGTTGAAGTCCTACCATTCTACGAGCAGTACTTC,CSVEVLPFYEQYF
-,TRBJ1-1,-,TRBV3-1,TGTGCCAGCAGCCAAATGGGGGACACTGAAGCTTTCTTT,CASSQMGDTEAFF
few,TRBJ2-7,TRBD2,TRBV5-5,TGTGCCAGCAGCTCAACTAGCGGGGGGTCCTCCTACGAGCAGTACTTC,CASSSTSGGSSYEQYF
-,TRBJ2-1,-,TRBV5-1,TGCGCCAGCAGCTTGGACGGGGCCTCCTACAATGAGCAGTTCTTC,CASSLDGASYNEQFF
-,TRBJ1-4,-,TRBV14,TGTGCCAGCAGCCAAGATGCTAACAGGAAGAATGAAAAACTGTTTTTT,CASSQDANRKNEKLFF